This T cell receptor (beta chain) emerged from a study of CD8 T cells in ankylosing spondylitis. One entry per CDR3 protein, called by TCRdb with MiXCR from the 5' RACE reads. The sample contains fewer than 250,000 distinct CDR3 sequences, approximately 10% of which appear only once. Points from the study as a whole: There was reportedly significant enrichment of clones that were disease-linked in matched ankylosing spondylitis synovial fluid.

Trimming left V 3 bases short and J 4 bases short, with 11 bases between. The CDR3 contains 13 residues. Per the germline V gene, CDR1 is SGHRS and CDR2 is YFSETQ. This clonotype was observed many times. As yet, its antigen is unknown. The chain is built from TRBV5-1 and TRBJ2-7; D perhaps matches TRBD2 (5 bases). This TCR was recovered from a male donor with ankylosing spondylitis or in good health (not recorded which). Sequencing was carried out using blood, either unsorted or a sorted T cell fraction (not recorded which). In nucleotides, the CDR3 is TGCGCCAGCAGCTCCCGAGGCGGGTACGAGCAGTACTTC. It translates to CASSSRGGYEQYF.